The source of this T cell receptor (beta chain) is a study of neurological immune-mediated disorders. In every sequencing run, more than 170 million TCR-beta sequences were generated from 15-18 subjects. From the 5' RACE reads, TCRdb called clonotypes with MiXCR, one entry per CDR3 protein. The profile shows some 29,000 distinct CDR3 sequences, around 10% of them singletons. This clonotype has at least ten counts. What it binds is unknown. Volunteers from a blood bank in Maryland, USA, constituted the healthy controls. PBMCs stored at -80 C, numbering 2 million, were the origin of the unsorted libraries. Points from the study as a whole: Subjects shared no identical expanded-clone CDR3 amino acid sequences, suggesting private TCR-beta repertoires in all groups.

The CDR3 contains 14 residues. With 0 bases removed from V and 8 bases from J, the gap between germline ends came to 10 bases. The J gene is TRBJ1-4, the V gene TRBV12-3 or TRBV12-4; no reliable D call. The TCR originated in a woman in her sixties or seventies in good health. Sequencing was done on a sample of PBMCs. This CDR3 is CASSLAPGSEKLFF. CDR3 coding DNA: TGTGCCAGCAGTTTAGCCCCGGGCTCGGAAAAACTGTTTTTT.